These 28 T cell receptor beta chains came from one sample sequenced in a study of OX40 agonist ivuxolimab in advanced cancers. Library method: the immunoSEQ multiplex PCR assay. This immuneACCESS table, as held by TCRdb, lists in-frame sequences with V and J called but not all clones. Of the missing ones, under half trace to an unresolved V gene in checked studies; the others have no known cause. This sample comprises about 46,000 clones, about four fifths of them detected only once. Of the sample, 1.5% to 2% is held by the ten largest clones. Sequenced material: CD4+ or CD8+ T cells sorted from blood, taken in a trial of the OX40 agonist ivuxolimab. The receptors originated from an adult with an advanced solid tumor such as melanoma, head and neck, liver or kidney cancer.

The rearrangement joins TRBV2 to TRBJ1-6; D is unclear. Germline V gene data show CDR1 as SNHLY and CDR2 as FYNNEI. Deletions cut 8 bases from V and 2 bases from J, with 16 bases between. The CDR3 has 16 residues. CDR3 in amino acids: CASGGLGRTYNSPLHF. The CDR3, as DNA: TGTGCCAGCGGAGGACTGGGAAGGACCTATAATTCACCCCTCCACTTT.

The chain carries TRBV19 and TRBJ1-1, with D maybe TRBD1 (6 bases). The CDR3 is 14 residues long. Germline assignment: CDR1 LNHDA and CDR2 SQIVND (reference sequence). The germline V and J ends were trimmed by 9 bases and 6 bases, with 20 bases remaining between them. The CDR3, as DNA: TGTGCCAGCATTAGATTAGGGGGACTTGCTGAAGCTTTCTTT. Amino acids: CASIRLGGLAEAFF.

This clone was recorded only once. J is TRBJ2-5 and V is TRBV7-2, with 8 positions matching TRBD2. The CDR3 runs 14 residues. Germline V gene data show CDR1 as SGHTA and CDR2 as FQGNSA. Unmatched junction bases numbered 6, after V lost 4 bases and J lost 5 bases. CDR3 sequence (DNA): TGTGCCAGCAGCTCGAACGGGGGGGCGGAGACCCAGTACTTC. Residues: CASSSNGGAETQYF.

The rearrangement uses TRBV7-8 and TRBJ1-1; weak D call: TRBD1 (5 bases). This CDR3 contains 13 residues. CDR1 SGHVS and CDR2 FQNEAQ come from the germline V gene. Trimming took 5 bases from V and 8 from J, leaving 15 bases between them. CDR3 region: CASSHTGTVEAFF. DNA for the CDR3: TGTGCCAGCAGCCACACGGGGACGGTAGAAGCTTTCTTT.

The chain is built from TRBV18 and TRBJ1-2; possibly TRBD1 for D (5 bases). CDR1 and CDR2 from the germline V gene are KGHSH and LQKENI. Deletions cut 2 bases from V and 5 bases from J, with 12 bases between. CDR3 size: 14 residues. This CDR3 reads CASSPKEGRYGYTF. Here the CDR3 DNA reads TGTGCCAGCTCACCAAAAGAGGGGCGATATGGCTACACCTTC.

The CDR3 nucleotides read TGTGCCAGCAGCCAAGGACAGGGGGCGAACACTGAAGCTTTCTTT. Amino acid sequence: CASSQGQGANTEAFF. V and J are TRBV14 and TRBJ1-1; 10 bases line up with TRBD1. Germline V gene data show CDR1 as SGHDN and CDR2 as FVKESK. The CDR3 spans 15 residues. Trimming removed 1 base from V and 1 base from J; junction bases left unmatched: 0.

The CDR3 nucleotides are TGTGCCTGGAGGGGCCTCCCCACAGGGACTCGTGGAAACACCATATATTTT. Residues: CAWRGLPTGTRGNTIYF. V usage is TRBV30 and J usage is TRBJ1-3, with a weak D call TRBD1 (6 bases). This CDR3 is 17 amino acids long. V was pared by 3 bases and J by 3 bases, with 21 bases between. Germline values: CDR1 GTSNPN, CDR2 SVGIG (reference sequence).

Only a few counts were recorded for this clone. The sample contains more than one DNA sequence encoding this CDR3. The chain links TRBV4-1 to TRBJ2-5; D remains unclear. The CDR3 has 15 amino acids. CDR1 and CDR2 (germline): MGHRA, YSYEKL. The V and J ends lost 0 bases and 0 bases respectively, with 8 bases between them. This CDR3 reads CASSQDPEDQETQYF. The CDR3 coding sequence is TGCGCCAGCAGCCAAGACCCGGAAGACCAAGAGACCCAGTACTTC.

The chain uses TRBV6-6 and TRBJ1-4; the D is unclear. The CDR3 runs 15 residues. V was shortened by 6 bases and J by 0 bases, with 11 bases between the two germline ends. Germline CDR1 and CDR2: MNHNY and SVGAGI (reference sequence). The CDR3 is CASSPSRTTNEKLFF. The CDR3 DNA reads TGTGCCAGCAGCCCTTCGCGGACAACTAATGAAAAACTGTTTTTT.

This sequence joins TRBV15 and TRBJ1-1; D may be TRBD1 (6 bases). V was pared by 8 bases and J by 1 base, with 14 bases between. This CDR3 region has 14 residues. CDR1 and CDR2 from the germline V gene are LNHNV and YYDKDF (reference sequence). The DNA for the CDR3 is TGTGCCACCGGGAGGGGGGGACCGAACACTGAAGCTTTCTTT. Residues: CATGRGGPNTEAFF. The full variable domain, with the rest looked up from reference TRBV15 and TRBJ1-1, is DAMVIQNPRYQVTQFGKPVTLSCSQTLNHNVMYWYQQKSSQAPKLLFHYYDKDFNNEADTPDNFQSRRPNTSFCFLDIRSPGLGDTAMYLCATGRGGPNTEAFFGQGTRLTVV.

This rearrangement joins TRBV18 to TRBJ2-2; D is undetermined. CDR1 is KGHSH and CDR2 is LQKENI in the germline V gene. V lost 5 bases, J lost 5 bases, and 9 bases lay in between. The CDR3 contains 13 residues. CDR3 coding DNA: TGTGCCAGCTCAGCCGCCCAGACCGGGGAGCTGTTTTTT. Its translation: CASSAAQTGELFF.

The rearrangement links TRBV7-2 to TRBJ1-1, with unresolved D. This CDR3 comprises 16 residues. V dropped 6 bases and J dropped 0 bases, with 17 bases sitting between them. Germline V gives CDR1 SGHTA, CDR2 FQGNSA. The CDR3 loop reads CASSPKWENMNTEAFF. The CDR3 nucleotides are TGTGCCAGCAGTCCGAAATGGGAAAACATGAACACTGAAGCTTTCTTT. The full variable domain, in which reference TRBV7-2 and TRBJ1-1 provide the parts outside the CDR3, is GAGVSQSPSNKVTEKGKDVELRCDPISGHTALYWYRQSLGQGLEFLIYFQGNSAPDKSGLPSDRFSAERTGGSVSTLTIQRTQQEDSAVYLCASSPKWENMNTEAFFGQGTRLTVV.

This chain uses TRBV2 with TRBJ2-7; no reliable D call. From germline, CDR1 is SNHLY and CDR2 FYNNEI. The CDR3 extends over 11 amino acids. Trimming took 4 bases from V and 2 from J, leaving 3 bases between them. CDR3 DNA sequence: TGTGCCAGCAGTGCACCCTACGAGCAGTACTTC. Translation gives CASSAPYEQYF.

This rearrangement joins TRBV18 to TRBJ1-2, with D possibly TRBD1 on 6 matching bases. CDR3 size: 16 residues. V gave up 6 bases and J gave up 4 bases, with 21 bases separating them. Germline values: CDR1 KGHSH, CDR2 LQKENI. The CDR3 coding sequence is TGTGCCAGCTCCAGTGCGGGGGCGGCGGGGATCTATGGCTACACCTTC. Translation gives CASSSAGAAGIYGYTF.

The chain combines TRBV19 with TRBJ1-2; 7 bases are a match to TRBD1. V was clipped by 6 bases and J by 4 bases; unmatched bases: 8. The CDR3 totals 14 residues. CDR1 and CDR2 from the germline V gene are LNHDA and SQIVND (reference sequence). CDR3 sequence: CASRIPGQSYGYTF. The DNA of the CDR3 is TGTGCCAGTAGGATCCCGGGACAGAGCTATGGCTACACCTTC.

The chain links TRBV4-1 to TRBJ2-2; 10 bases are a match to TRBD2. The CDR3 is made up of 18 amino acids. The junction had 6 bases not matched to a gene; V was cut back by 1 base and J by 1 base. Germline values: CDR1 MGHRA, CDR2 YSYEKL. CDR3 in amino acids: CASSQGNLAGENTGELFF. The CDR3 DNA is TGCGCCAGCAGCCAAGGGAACCTAGCGGGGGAGAACACCGGGGAGCTGTTTTTT.

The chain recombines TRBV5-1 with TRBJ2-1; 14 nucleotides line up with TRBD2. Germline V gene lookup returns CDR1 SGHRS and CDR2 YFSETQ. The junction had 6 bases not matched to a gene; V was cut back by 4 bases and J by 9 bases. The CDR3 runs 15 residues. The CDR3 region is CASSQGLAGDSEQFF. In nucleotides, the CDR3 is TGCGCCAGCAGCCAGGGACTAGCGGGGGATAGTGAGCAGTTCTTC.

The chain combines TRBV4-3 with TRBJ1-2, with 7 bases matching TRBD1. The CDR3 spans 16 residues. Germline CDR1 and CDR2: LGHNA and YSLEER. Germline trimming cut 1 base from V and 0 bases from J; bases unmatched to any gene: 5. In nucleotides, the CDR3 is TGCGCCAGCAGCCAAGTCCCCAGGGGGGCTAACTATGGCTACACCTTC. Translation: CASSQVPRGANYGYTF.

The CDR3, as DNA: TGCAGCGTTAGATACTTGACCCAAGAAGCTTTCTTT. Amino acid sequence: CSVRYLTQEAFF. V and J are TRBV29-1 and TRBJ1-1, with D unresolved. The CDR3 loop spans 12 amino acids. The V end lost 5 bases, the J end lost 8 bases, and 15 bases lay between the germline ends. Germline CDR1 reads SQVTM; CDR2 reads ANQGSEA.

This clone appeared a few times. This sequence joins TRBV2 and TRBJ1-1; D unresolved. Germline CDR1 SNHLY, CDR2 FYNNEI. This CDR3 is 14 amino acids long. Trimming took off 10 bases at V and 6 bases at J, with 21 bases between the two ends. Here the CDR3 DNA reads TGTGCCACCATCGGGCTTTCCGCTGGCGCTGAAGCTTTCTTT. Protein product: CATIGLSAGAEAFF. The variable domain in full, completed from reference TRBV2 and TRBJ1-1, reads EPEVTQTPSHQVTQMGQEVILRCVPISNHLYFYWYRQILGQKVEFLVSFYNNEISEKSEIFDDQFSVERPDGSNFTLKIRSTKLEDSAMYFCATIGLSAGAEAFFGQGTRLTVV.

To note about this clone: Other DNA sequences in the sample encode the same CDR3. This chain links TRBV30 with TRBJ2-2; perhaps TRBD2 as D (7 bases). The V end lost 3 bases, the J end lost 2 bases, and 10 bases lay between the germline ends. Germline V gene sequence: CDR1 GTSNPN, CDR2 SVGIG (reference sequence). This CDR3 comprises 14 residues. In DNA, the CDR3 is TGTGCCTGGAGGGGGGGGCCTAACACCGGGGAGCTGTTTTTT. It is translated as CAWRGGPNTGELFF.

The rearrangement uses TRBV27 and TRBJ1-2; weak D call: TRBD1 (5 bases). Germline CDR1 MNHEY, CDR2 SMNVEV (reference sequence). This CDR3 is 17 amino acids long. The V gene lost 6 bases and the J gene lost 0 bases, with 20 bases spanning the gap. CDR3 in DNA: TGTGCCAGCAGACTAGTGGGACTTCGATCTCCTAACTATGGCTACACCTTC. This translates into CASRLVGLRSPNYGYTF.

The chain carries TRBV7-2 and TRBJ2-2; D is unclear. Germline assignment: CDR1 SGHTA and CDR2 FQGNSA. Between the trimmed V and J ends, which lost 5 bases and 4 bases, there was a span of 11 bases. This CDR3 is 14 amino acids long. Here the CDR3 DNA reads TGTGCCAGCAGCCCTGGCCCGAGCACCGGGGAGCTGTTTTTT. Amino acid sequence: CASSPGPSTGELFF.

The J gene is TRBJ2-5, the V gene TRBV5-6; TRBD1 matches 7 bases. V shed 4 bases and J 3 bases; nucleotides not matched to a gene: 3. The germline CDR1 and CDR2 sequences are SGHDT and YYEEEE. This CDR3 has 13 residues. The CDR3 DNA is TGTGCCAGCAGCCGGGACAGTAAAGAGACCCAGTACTTC. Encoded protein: CASSRDSKETQYF.

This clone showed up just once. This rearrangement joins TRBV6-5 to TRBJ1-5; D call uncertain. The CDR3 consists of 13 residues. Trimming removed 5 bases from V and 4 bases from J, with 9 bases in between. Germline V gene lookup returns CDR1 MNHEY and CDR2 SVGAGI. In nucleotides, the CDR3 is TGTGCCAGCAGTGCACAGCAAAATCAGCCCCAGCATTTT. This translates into CASSAQQNQPQHF.

As DNA, the CDR3 is TGTGCCAGCAGCCCAACAGGGGCCGCGAGGGATGGCTACACCTTC. Its translation is CASSPTGAARDGYTF. The rearrangement links TRBV7-8 to TRBJ1-2, with 7 nucleotides matching TRBD1. The V gene end was trimmed by 5 bases and the J gene end by 6 bases; junction bases not matched to a gene: 12. This CDR3 is built from 15 residues. Per the germline V gene, CDR1 is SGHVS and CDR2 is FQNEAQ.

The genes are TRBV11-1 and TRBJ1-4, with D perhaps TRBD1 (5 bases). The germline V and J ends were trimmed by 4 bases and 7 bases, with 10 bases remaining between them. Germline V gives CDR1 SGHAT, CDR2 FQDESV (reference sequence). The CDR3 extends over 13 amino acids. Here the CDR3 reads CASSSGRGEKLFF. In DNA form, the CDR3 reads TGTGCCAGCAGCTCCGGAAGGGGTGAAAAACTGTTTTTT.

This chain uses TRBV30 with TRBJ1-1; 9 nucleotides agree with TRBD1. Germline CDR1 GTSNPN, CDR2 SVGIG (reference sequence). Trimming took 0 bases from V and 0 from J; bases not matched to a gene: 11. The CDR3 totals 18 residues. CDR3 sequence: CAWSVRWTGAIMNTEAFF. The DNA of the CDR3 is TGTGCCTGGAGTGTTCGATGGACAGGGGCGATCATGAACACTGAAGCTTTCTTT.